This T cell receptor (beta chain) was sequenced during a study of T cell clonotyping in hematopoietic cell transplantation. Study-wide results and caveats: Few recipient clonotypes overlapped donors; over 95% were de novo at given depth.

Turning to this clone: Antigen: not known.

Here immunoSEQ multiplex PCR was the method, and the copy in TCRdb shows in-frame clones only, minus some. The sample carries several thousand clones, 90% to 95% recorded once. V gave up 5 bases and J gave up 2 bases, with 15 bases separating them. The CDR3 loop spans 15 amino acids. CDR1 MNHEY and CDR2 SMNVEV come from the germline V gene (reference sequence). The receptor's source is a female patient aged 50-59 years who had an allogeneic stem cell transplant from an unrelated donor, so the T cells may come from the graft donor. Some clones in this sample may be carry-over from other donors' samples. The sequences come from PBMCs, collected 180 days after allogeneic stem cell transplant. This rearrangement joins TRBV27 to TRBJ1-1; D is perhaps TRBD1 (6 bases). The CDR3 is CASSPYRTVNTEAFF. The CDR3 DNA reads TGTGCCAGCAGTCCGTACCGGACAGTTAACACTGAAGCTTTCTTT.